This T cell receptor beta chain was captured by sequencing in a study of CD8+ T cells in alopecia areata. Treatment reported: oral pan-JAK inhibitor, 5-10 mg twice daily. Following extraction, RNA underwent reverse transcription to cDNA, which served as the sequencing template. The table came from immunoSEQ multiplex PCR; TCRdb's copy has only in-frame clones and leaves some out. The sample shows 190,000 or so clones, more than 55% of them seen only once. This clone was picked up one time. With 9 bases clipped from V and 7 bases from J, the junction kept 11 bases outside the gene matches. This CDR3 spans 13 amino acids. The V gene's germline CDR1 is SGHRS and CDR2 YFSETQ.

The input for sequencing was CD4+ T cells sorted from blood, taken at week 4, from a patient treated with tofacitinib. This sequence joins TRBV5-1 and TRBJ1-2; 8 positions match TRBD1. This receptor was obtained from a human donor with alopecia areata. CDR3 in amino acids: CATGTGRAGGYTF. CDR3 nucleotides: TGCGCCACCGGGACAGGAAGGGCGGGTGGCTACACCTTC.